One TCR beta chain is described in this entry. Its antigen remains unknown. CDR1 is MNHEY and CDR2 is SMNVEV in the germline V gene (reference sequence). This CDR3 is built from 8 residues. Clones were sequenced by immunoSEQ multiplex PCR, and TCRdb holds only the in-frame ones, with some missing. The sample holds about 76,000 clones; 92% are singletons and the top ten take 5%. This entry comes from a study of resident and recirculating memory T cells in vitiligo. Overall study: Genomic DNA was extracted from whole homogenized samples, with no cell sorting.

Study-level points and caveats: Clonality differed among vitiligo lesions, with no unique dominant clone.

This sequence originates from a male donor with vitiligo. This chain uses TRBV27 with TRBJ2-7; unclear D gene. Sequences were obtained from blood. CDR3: CSPREQYF. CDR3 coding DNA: TGTTCCCCGAGGGAGCAGTACTTC.